This entry lists 26 T cell receptor beta chains sequenced from one sample in a study of blood T cell repertoires in COVID-19. TCRdb's table, derived via immunoSEQ multiplex PCR, lists solely in-frame clones and lacks some. Of some 180,000 clones listed, roughly 84% were seen once; the top ten hold around 6.3%. Sequenced sample: peripheral blood. The receptors stem from a woman aged 40 to 49 with COVID-19, enrolled during active disease.

The chain employs TRBV28 and TRBJ2-7, with TRBD1 identical over 7 bases. The germline V gene encodes CDR1 MDHEN and CDR2 SYDVKM. J was trimmed by 0 bases and V by 3 bases; bases with no gene match: 2. CDR3 size: 14 residues. The CDR3 nucleotides are TGTGCCAGCAGTTTCAGGGGGTTCTCCTACGAGCAGTACTTC. It translates to CASSFRGFSYEQYF.

The chain links TRBV6-6 to TRBJ1-6; maybe TRBD1 (5 bases). Germline V gene lookup returns CDR1 MNHNY and CDR2 SVGAGI (reference sequence). The V end lost 2 bases, the J end lost 7 bases, and 9 bases lay between the germline ends. The CDR3 spans 14 residues. CDR3 sequence reads: CASSYPDSNSPLHF. The DNA of the CDR3 is TGTGCCAGCAGTTACCCCGACAGCAATTCACCCCTCCACTTT.

The chain couples TRBV5-6 to TRBJ2-7, with 8 nucleotides matching TRBD2. The CDR3 sequence is 16 residues long. The V gene end was trimmed by 0 bases and the J gene end by 7 bases; junction bases not matched to a gene: 12. Germline-derived CDR1 and CDR2 are SGHDT and YYEEEE. The CDR3 loop reads CASSLVVAGGRGEQYF. The DNA of the CDR3 is TGTGCCAGCAGCTTGGTCGTCGCGGGGGGCCGAGGGGAGCAGTACTTC.

The CDR3 loop is CATSDTTLKGAWIPGELFF. In nucleotides, the CDR3 is TGTGCCACCAGTGATACAACGCTGAAAGGGGCCTGGATCCCCGGGGAGCTGTTTTTT. This chain links TRBV24-1 with TRBJ2-2; possible D gene TRBD1, 5 bases. Germline loops: CDR1 KGHDR, CDR2 SFDVKD. The V end lost 3 bases, the J end lost 6 bases, and 25 bases lay between the germline ends. The CDR3 has 19 amino acids.

The chain couples TRBV27 to TRBJ2-5; 7 bases match TRBD1. Germline V gene data show CDR1 as MNHEY and CDR2 as SMNVEV (reference sequence). The V and J ends lost 6 bases and 3 bases, in that order; junction bases with no gene match: 7. The CDR3 is 14 residues long. The CDR3 loop reads CASRLRQGKETQYF. CDR3 nucleotide sequence: TGTGCCAGCAGACTCAGACAGGGTAAAGAGACCCAGTACTTC.

The chain is built from TRBV7-9 and TRBJ2-7; D gene ambiguous. Germline V CDR1 and CDR2: SEHNR, FQNEAQ (reference sequence). V lost 2 bases and J lost 1, with 9 bases in between. There are 14 residues in the CDR3. CDR3 in amino acids: CASSLSQASYEQYF. The CDR3 DNA sequence: TGTGCCAGCAGCTTAAGTCAGGCATCCTACGAGCAGTACTTC.

This rearrangement joins TRBV24-1 to TRBJ2-3, with 8 bases aligning to TRBD2. Unmatched junction bases numbered 8, after V lost 5 bases and J lost 5 bases. Germline values: CDR1 KGHDR, CDR2 SFDVKD. This CDR3 has 15 amino acids. CDR3 protein: CATSGNRRGEDTQYF. The CDR3 nucleotides read TGTGCCACCAGTGGGAATCGGCGGGGGGAAGATACGCAGTATTTT.

This clone was seen more than once but under ten times. The chain links TRBV4-1 to TRBJ1-1, with D tentatively TRBD1 (5 bases). The V end lost 6 bases, the J end lost 6 bases, and 23 bases lay between the germline ends. This CDR3 contains 16 residues. The V gene's germline CDR1 is MGHRA and CDR2 YSYEKL. CDR3 loop: CASSRAPIQGGAEAFF. In nucleotides, the CDR3 is TGCGCCAGCAGTAGAGCGCCGATCCAGGGTGGGGCTGAAGCTTTCTTT.

V usage is TRBV20-1 and J usage is TRBJ1-2; D may be TRBD1 (5 bases). V lost 3 bases, J lost 8 bases, and 10 bases lay in between. Germline V lookup: CDR1 DFQATT, CDR2 SNEGSKA (reference sequence). This CDR3 has 11 residues. CDR3 bases: TGCAGTGCTAGCGGGGGGGTAGGCTACACCTTC. Translating it yields CSASGGVGYTF.

The CDR3, as DNA: TGCGCCAGCAGTGAGTCGACATTTAGCGGGTATGCCACAGATACGCAGTATTTT. Translation: CASSESTFSGYATDTQYF. The chain joins TRBV10-1 to TRBJ2-3; 7 nucleotides match TRBD2. Germline V gene data show CDR1 as WNHNN and CDR2 as SYGVQD (reference sequence). Trimming took 0 bases from V and 2 from J; bases not matched to a gene: 11. The CDR3 has 18 amino acids.

The chain uses TRBV12-3 or TRBV12-4 and TRBJ2-7; D is possibly TRBD2 (5 bases). Trimming cost V 6 bases and J 4 bases, with 10 bases left between them. There are 12 residues in the CDR3. DNA of the CDR3: TGTGCCAGCAGGTCTACTAGGTACGAGCAGTACTTC. This sequence encodes CASRSTRYEQYF.

V usage is TRBV9 and J usage is TRBJ1-1; D unresolved. The length of the CDR3 is 14 residues. V was clipped by 5 bases and J by 0 bases, with 11 bases between them. The germline gives CDR1 SGDLS, CDR2 YYNGEE. The CDR3 DNA reads as TGTGCCAGCAGGGCAGACACTCTGAACACTGAAGCTTTCTTT. This sequence encodes CASRADTLNTEAFF.

This clone appeared a few times. This rearrangement joins TRBV18 to TRBJ1-4; 9 nucleotides line up with TRBD1. Germline loops: CDR1 KGHSH, CDR2 LQKENI. CDR3 size: 13 residues. V lost 10 bases and J lost 11; bases outside the gene matches: 11. The chain's CDR3 is CATTTGGADKLFF. DNA of the CDR3: TGTGCCACCACAACAGGGGGCGCGGATAAACTGTTTTTT.

This clone came up a few times. The CDR3 is CASSLDSGTGIRNEQFF. The CDR3 bases are TGTGCCAGCAGCCTCGATTCCGGGACAGGGATTCGAAATGAGCAGTTCTTC. The chain links TRBV4-2 to TRBJ2-1; TRBD1 matches at 9 bases. V dropped 4 bases and J dropped 7; count of bases not matched to a gene: 14. The CDR3 is 17 residues long. The V gene's germline CDR1 is LGHNA and CDR2 YNFKEQ.

This chain links TRBV10-1 with TRBJ1-1; 7 nucleotides align to TRBD1. The CDR3 has 12 amino acids. V shed 5 bases and J 9 bases; nucleotides not matched to a gene: 6. Germline V gene data show CDR1 as WNHNN and CDR2 as SYGVQD (reference sequence). Written as DNA, the CDR3 is TGCGCCAGCAGTCCTGGACAGGCCAAAGCTTTCTTT. Its protein product is CASSPGQAKAFF.

The chain joins TRBV5-8 to TRBJ1-5; possible D gene TRBD1, 6 bases. Germline-derived CDR1 and CDR2 are SGHTS and YDEGEE. The CDR3 runs 14 residues. Trimming removed 1 base from V and 5 bases from J, with 10 bases in between. The CDR3 bases are TGTGCCAGCAGCTTGTGGGACACACATCAGCCCCAGCATTTT. Translated: CASSLWDTHQPQHF.

This clone was picked up one time. This chain links TRBV7-2 with TRBJ1-1; the match to TRBD1 covers 7 bases. This CDR3 region has 16 residues. Germline V gene lookup returns CDR1 SGHTA and CDR2 FQGNSA. V shed 2 bases and J 5 bases; nucleotides not matched to a gene: 11. The CDR3 DNA reads as TGTGCCAGCAGCTTAAGTAGGGGGCTAAGGGGAACTGAAGCTTTCTTT. Amino acid sequence: CASSLSRGLRGTEAFF.

This clone occurred once. The chain has TRBV11-2 and TRBJ2-7; 11 positions agree with TRBD1. V was pared by 10 bases and J by 5 bases, with 16 bases of the junction left unmatched. The CDR3 sequence is 16 residues long. From germline, CDR1 is SGHAT and CDR2 FQNNGV. CDR3 sequence reads: CATALRPGQGAHEQYF. The CDR3, as DNA: TGTGCCACCGCCTTGCGTCCCGGACAGGGGGCCCACGAGCAGTACTTC.

The genes are TRBV18 and TRBJ1-3; TRBD1 might be the D (5 bases). The CDR3 runs 14 residues. From germline, CDR1 is KGHSH and CDR2 LQKENI. V gave up 1 base and J gave up 2 bases, with 6 bases separating them. CDR3 amino acids: CASSPQGTGNTIYF. In DNA form, the CDR3 reads TGTGCCAGCTCACCACAGGGGACTGGAAACACCATATATTTT.

The chain employs TRBV19 and TRBJ2-1, with D maybe TRBD1 (6 bases). Between the trimmed V and J ends, which lost 7 bases and 2 bases, there was a span of 12 bases. Per germline, CDR1 LNHDA and CDR2 SQIVND (reference sequence). This CDR3 has 14 amino acids. CDR3 protein: CASTQDSTYNEQFF. CDR3 sequence (DNA): TGTGCCAGTACCCAGGACAGTACCTACAATGAGCAGTTCTTC.

The V and J genes are TRBV2 and TRBJ2-2; D is perhaps TRBD1 (5 bases). The CDR3 is 11 amino acids. Per germline, CDR1 SNHLY and CDR2 FYNNEI. Deletions cut 11 bases from V and 1 base from J, with 5 bases between. For the CDR3, the DNA is TGTGCCCAGGGGAACACCGGGGAGCTGTTTTTT. Translating gives CAQGNTGELFF.

V gene TRBV7-3 combines with J gene TRBJ2-3; 9 bases are shared with TRBD2. Germline V gives CDR1 SGHTA, CDR2 FQGTGA. The CDR3 length is 15 residues. V was clipped by 2 bases and J by 4 bases; unmatched bases: 4. The CDR3 DNA reads TGTGCCAGCAGCTTAGGCGGGAGGGAAGCAGATACGCAGTATTTT. This translates into CASSLGGREADTQYF.

This clone has just a few counts. The J gene is TRBJ1-5, the V gene TRBV18; a possible D gene is TRBD1 (5 bases). Trimming removed 3 bases at V and 6 bases at J, with 15 bases between. CDR3 length: 15 residues. CDR1 KGHSH and CDR2 LQKENI come from the germline V gene. The CDR3 protein is CASSPGLGKGQPQHF. CDR3 sequence (DNA): TGTGCCAGCTCACCGGGACTTGGGAAGGGTCAGCCCCAGCATTTT.

J is TRBJ2-6 and V is TRBV7-9, with D possibly being TRBD2 (6 bases). V dropped 10 bases and J dropped 5 bases, with 27 bases sitting between them. The CDR3 contains 18 residues. CDR1 SEHNR and CDR2 FQNEAQ come from the germline V gene (reference sequence). The CDR3 region has the DNA TGTGCCACCTCCCGGGGACTTCAGGGCGCTCCGAGGGCCAACGTCCTGACTTTC. Its protein is CATSRGLQGAPRANVLTF.

J is TRBJ2-7 and V is TRBV6-2 or TRBV6-3; tentatively, D is TRBD1 (6 bases). V dropped 4 bases and J dropped 4 bases, with 17 bases sitting between them. Germline-derived CDR1 and CDR2 are MNHEY and SVGEGT. CDR3 length: 15 amino acids. CDR3 loop: CASSLELGGMYEQYF. The CDR3 coding sequence is TGTGCCAGCAGTTTAGAGTTAGGGGGAATGTACGAGCAGTACTTC.

This chain links TRBV27 with TRBJ2-1; perhaps TRBD1 as D (5 bases). Germline V gene sequence: CDR1 MNHEY, CDR2 SMNVEV (reference sequence). The CDR3 spans 15 residues. V lost 0 bases, J lost 9 bases, and 15 bases lay in between. CDR3: CASSLSGWQGTEQFF. The CDR3 DNA sequence: TGTGCCAGCAGTTTATCGGGGTGGCAGGGTACTGAGCAGTTCTTC.